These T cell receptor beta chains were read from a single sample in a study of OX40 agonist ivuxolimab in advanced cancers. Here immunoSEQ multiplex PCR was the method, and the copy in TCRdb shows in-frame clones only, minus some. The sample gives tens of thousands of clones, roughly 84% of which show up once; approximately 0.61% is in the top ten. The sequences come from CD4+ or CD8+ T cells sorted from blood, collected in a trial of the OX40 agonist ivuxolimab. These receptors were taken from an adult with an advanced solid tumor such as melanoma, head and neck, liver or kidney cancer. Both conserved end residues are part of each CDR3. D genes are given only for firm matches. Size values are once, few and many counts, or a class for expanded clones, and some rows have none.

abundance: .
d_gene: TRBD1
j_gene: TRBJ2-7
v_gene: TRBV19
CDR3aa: CASSIQGGYEQYF
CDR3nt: TGTGCCAGTAGCATACAGGGGGGCTACGAGCAGTACTTC

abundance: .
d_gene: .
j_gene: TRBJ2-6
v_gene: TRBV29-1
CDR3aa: CSVGPGGISGANVLTF
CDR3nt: TGCAGCGTTGGCCCAGGGGGGATCTCTGGGGCCAACGTCCTGACTTTC

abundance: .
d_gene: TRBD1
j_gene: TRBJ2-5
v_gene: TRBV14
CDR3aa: CASSQPGQGATQYF
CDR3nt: TGTGCCAGCAGCCAACCGGGACAGGGGGCGACCCAGTACTTC

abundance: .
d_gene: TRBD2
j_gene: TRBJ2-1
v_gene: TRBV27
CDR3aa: CASSVPPGLAGGPIEQFF
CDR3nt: TGTGCCAGCAGTGTCCCCCCGGGACTAGCGGGAGGGCCGATTGAGCAGTTCTTC

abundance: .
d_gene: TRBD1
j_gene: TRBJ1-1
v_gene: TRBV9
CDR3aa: CASSVWTGQLNTEAFF
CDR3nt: TGTGCCAGCAGCGTGTGGACGGGACAGTTGAACACTGAAGCTTTCTTT

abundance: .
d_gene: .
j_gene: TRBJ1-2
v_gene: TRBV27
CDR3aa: CASSFHGVNRYGYTF
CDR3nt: TGTGCCAGCAGTTTCCATGGGGTGAACCGGTATGGCTACACCTTC

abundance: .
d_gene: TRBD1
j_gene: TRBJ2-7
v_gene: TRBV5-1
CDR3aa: CASSFGQGFYEQYF
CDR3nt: TGCGCCAGCAGCTTCGGACAGGGCTTCTACGAGCAGTACTTC

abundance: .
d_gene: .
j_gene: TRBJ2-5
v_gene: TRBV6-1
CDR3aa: CASSEGKGWETQYF
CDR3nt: TGTGCCAGCAGTGAAGGAAAGGGTTGGGAGACCCAGTACTTC

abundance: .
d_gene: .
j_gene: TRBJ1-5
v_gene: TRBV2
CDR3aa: CASSPGTYPFGNQPQHF
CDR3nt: TGTGCCAGCAGTCCAGGCACTTATCCCTTCGGCAATCAGCCCCAGCATTTT

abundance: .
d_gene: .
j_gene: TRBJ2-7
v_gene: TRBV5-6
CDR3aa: CASSRSGVGGDEQYF
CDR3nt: TGTGCCAGCAGTCGGTCAGGGGTCGGGGGAGACGAGCAGTACTTC

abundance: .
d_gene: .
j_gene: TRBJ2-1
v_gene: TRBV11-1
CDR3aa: CASSLLPGSSYNEQFF
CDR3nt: TGTGCCAGCAGCTTACTCCCGGGAAGCTCCTACAATGAGCAGTTCTTC

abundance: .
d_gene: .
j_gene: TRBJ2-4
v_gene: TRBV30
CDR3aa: CAWSVRNIQYF
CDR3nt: TGTGCCTGGAGTGTAAGAAACATTCAGTACTTC

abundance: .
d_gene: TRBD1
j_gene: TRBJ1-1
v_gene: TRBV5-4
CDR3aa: CASSFPGQGGTEAFF
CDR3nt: TGTGCCAGCAGCTTCCCCGGACAGGGGGGCACTGAAGCTTTCTTT

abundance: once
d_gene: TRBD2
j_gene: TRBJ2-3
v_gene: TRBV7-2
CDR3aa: CASSFRRGDGTDTQYF
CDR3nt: TGTGCCAGCAGCTTCCGGCGGGGGGATGGCACAGATACGCAGTATTTT

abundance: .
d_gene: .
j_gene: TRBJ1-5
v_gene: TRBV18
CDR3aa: CASSPPGGEGNQPQHF
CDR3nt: TGTGCCAGCTCACCACCGGGAGGGGAGGGCAATCAGCCCCAGCATTTT

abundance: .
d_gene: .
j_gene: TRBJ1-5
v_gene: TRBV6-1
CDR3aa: CASSDKQARAQPQHF
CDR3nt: TGTGCCAGCAGTGATAAACAGGCTAGGGCACAGCCCCAGCATTTT

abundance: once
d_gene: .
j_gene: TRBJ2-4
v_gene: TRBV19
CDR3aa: CASSPLATLAKNIQYF
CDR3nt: TGTGCCAGTAGTCCCCTGGCGACCTTAGCCAAAAACATTCAGTACTTC

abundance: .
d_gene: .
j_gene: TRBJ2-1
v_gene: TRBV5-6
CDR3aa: CASSWQGTRDEQFF
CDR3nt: TGTGCCAGCAGCTGGCAGGGAACCCGGGATGAGCAGTTCTTC

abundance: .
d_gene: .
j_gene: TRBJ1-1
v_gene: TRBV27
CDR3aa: CASRLTESFPEAFF
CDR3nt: TGTGCCAGCAGGTTGACAGAGAGTTTCCCTGAAGCTTTCTTT

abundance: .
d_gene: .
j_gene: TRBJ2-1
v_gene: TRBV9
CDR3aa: CASSVVGRPYNEQFF
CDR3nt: TGTGCCAGCAGCGTAGTGGGGAGACCCTACAATGAGCAGTTCTTC

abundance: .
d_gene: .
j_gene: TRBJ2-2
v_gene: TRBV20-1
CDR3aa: CSVWSTGELFF
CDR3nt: TGCAGTGTGTGGAGCACCGGGGAGCTGTTTTTT

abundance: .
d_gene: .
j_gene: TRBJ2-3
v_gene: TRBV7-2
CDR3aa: CASSYTSTDTQYF
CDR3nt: TGTGCCAGCAGCTACACTAGCACAGATACGCAGTATTTT

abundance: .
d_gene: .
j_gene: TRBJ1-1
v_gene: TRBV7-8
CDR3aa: CASSGKTELTEAFF
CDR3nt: TGTGCCAGCAGTGGAAAGACAGAGCTCACTGAAGCTTTCTTT

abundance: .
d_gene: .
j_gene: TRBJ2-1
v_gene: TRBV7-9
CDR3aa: CASSLVSVYNEQFF
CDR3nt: TGTGCCAGCAGCTTGGTCTCTGTCTACAATGAGCAGTTCTTC

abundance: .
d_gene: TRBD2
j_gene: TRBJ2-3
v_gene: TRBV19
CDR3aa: CASSRGTSGTSTDTQYF
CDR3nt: TGTGCCAGTAGTAGAGGGACTAGCGGGACTAGCACAGATACGCAGTATTTT

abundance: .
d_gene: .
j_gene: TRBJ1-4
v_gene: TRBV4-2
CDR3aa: CASSQAGHNEKLFF
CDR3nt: TGTGCCAGCAGCCAAGCGGGGCATAATGAAAAACTGTTTTTT

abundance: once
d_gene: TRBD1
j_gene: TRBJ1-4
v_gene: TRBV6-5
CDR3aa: CASGTGTGANEKLFF
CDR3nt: TGTGCCAGCGGTACCGGGACAGGGGCTAATGAAAAACTGTTTTTT

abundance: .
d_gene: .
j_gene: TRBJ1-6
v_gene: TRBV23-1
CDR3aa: CASSQVPGVDNSPLHF
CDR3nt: TGCGCCAGCAGCCAAGTACCCGGGGTGGATAATTCACCCCTCCACTTT

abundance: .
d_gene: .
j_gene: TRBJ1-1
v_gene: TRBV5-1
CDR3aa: CASSLADIRNTEAFF
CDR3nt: TGCGCCAGCAGCTTGGCCGACATCCGGAACACTGAAGCTTTCTTT

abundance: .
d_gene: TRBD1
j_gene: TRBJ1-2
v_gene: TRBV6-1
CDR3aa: CASSGEGQGALIYYGYTF
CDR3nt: TGTGCCAGCAGTGGGGAGGGACAGGGGGCCCTTATTTACTATGGCTACACCTTC

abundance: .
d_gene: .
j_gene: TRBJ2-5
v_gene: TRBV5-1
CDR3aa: CASSLAAFKGETQYF
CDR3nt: TGCGCCAGCAGCTTGGCCGCTTTTAAGGGAGAGACCCAGTACTTC

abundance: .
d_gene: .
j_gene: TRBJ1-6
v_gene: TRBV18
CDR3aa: CASSPGLRNNSPLHF
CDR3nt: TGTGCCAGCTCACCCGGCCTGCGAAACAATTCACCCCTCCACTTT

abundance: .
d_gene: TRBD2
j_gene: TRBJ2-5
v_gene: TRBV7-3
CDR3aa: CASSRSGGLGETQYF
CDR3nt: TGTGCCAGCAGTCGCTCGGGGGGTCTCGGGGAGACCCAGTACTTC

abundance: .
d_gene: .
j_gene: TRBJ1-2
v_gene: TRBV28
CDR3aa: CASSPRQVYGYTF
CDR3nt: TGTGCCAGCAGTCCCCGACAGGTATATGGCTACACCTTC

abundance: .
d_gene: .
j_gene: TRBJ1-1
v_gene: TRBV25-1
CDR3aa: CASSLPGSTEAFF
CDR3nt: TGTGCCAGCAGTTTACCCGGCAGCACTGAAGCTTTCTTT

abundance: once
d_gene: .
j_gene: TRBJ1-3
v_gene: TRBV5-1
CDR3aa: CASSLEGGGYGNTIYF
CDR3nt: TGCGCCAGCAGCTTGGAAGGTGGGGGTTACGGAAACACCATATATTTT

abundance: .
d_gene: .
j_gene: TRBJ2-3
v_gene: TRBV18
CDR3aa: CASSQYLNTDTQYF
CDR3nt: TGTGCCAGCTCACAATATCTTAACACAGATACGCAGTATTTT

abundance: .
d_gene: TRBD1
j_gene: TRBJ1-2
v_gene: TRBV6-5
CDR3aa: CASSYSSRGHGYTF
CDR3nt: TGTGCCAGCAGTTACTCGAGCAGGGGGCACGGCTACACCTTC

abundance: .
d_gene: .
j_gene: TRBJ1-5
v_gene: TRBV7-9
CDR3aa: CASSDAGSNQPQHF
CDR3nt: TGTGCCAGCAGCGACGCCGGGAGCAATCAGCCCCAGCATTTT

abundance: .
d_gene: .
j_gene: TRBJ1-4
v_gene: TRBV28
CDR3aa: CASRNPIRATNEKLFF
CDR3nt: TGTGCCAGCAGAAACCCTATCCGCGCAACTAATGAAAAACTGTTTTTT

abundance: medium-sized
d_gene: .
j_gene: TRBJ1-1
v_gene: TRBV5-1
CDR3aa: CASSFGGTEAFF
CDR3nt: TGCGCCAGCAGCTTTGGGGGCACTGAAGCTTTCTTT

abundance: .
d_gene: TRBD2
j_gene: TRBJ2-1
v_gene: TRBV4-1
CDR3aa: CASSQVPRLAGRDEQFF
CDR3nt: TGCGCCAGCAGCCAAGTCCCACGACTAGCGGGAAGGGATGAGCAGTTCTTC

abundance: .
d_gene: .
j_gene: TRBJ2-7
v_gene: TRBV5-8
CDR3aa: CASSVVLGTDHF
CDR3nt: TGTGCCAGCAGCGTTGTGTTGGGGACTGATCACTTC

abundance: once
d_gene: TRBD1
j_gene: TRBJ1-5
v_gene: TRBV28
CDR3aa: CASSLAMGQPNQPQHF
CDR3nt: TGTGCCAGCAGTCTCGCGATGGGACAGCCCAATCAGCCCCAGCATTTT

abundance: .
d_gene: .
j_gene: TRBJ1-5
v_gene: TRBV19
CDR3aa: CASRPQGGVFGQPQHF
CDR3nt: TGTGCCAGTAGGCCCCAAGGGGGGGTCTTCGGACAGCCCCAGCATTTT

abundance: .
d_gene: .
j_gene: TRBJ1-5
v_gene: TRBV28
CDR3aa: CASSPNPGTRRNQPQHF
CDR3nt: TGTGCCAGCAGTCCGAATCCCGGGACAAGAAGGAATCAGCCCCAGCATTTT

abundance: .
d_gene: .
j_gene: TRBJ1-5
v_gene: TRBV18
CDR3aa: CASSPEQHSNQPQHF
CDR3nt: TGTGCCAGCTCACCTGAACAACATAGCAATCAGCCCCAGCATTTT

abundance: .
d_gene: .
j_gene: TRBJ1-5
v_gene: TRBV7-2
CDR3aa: CASSLGVQPQHF
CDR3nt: TGTGCCAGCAGCTTAGGGGTGCAGCCCCAGCATTTT

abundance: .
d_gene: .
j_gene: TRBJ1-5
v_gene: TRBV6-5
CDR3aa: CASRPRSSNQPQHF
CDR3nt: TGTGCCAGCAGACCGAGGAGTAGCAATCAGCCCCAGCATTTT

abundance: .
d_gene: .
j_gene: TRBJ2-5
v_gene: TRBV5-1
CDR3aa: CASKRAGTSGRETQYF
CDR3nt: TGCGCCAGCAAGCGGGCTGGCACTAGTGGTCGAGAGACCCAGTACTTC

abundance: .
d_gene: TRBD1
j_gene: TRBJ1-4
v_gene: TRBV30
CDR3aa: CAWKSPGDRFYEKLFF
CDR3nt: TGTGCCTGGAAGTCCCCGGGGGACAGGTTTTATGAAAAACTGTTTTTT

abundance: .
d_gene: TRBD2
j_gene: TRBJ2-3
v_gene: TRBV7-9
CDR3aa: CASSSRTSGEAQYF
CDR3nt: TGTGCCAGCAGCTCCCGGACTAGCGGGGAGGCGCAGTATTTT

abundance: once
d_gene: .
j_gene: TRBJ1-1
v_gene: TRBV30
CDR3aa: CAWSVHMNTEAFF
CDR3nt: TGTGCCTGGAGTGTGCACATGAACACTGAAGCTTTCTTT

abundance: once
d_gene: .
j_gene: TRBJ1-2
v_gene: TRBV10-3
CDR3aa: CAISDEKYSGYTF
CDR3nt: TGTGCCATCAGTGACGAGAAATACAGTGGCTACACCTTC

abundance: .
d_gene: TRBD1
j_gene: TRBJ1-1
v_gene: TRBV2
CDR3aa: CASSRQGGTEAFF
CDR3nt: TGTGCCAGCAGTCGACAGGGCGGCACTGAAGCTTTCTTT

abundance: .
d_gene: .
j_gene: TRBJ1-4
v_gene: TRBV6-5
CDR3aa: CASREAGRKNEKLFF
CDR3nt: TGTGCCAGCAGAGAGGCGGGACGGAAAAATGAAAAACTGTTTTTT

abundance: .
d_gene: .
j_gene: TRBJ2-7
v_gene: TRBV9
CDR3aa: CASSVLADTYEQYF
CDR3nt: TGTGCCAGCAGCGTACTGGCGGACACCTACGAGCAGTACTTC